This T cell receptor (beta chain) was sequenced for a study of shared clonotypes between healthy human individuals (TCRdb year 2020). For context, the study as a whole: A few men and two women, aged 18 to 49 years, made up the cohort. Libraries were prepared and TCR repertoires were sequenced by different laboratories using diverse techniques, in order to increase sequencing depth and limit assay-specific biases. For each donor, CD4 naive and CD4 memory were each given three plates, CD8 naive was given two plates, and CD8 memory was given one plate. Per donor, leukapheresis produced somewhere between about 0.9 and 9.5 billion PBMCs. Blood TCR repertoires of five healthy adults were deeply sequenced to estimate repertoire size and the extent of clonotype sharing between individuals.

Using the deep immunoSEQ assay, multiplex PCR amplified TCR CDR3 regions from genomic DNA. For each cell subset, the extracted genomic DNA was distributed evenly across all wells of several immunoSEQ 96-well plates, and each plate served as one replicate. For sorted subsets, about 220 ng of genomic DNA, equivalent to about 30,000 T cell genomes, went into each replicate PCR. Purified libraries were quantified with a Qubit 3.0 fluorometer, sized on a Bioanalyzer 2100, and re-quantified with the KAPA Library Quantification kit. Each immunoSEQ 96-well plate was sequenced on its own single-read 150-cycle Illumina NextSeq 550 flow cell. Per the original workflow: Because the immunoSEQ output included only junctional sequences and no quality scores, the filtering could not be the same as the filtering used for full-length reads. To assign V/J genes and CDR3, sequences were annotated against IMGT germline references using PyIR, a Python wrapper for IgBLAST v1.9. Reads were filtered out if the reads had weak V/J assignments (E-value above 1e-6), no CDR3, stop codons, out-of-frame junctions, or ambiguous translated residues. V3J clonotypes were defined as sequences sharing an identical inferred V gene, J gene, and CDR3 amino acid sequence. The percentage overlap between two repertoires was calculated by dividing the number of shared unique clonotypes by the size of the smaller repertoire. Repertoire richness was assessed with RTK rarefaction, the Chao1 estimator, and Recon v2.1 estimates of unobserved clonotypes. Generation probabilities for all TCRbeta clonotypes obtained by the gDNA method from a handful of donors were computed using OLGA. What TCRdb holds here is the immuneACCESS table cut down to in-frame rearrangements. Part of the clones is not present; checked against another copy, under half of the missing clones reflect an unresolved V gene, and the others are unexplained. The V and J calls and clone size are taken from that table; D and trimming were inferred from the DNA. This sample has some 2,000,000 clones in its table, and less than 95% of those were observed once. The ten largest clones capture 0.85% to 1.3% of the sample.

The germline V gene supplies CDR1 MDHEN and CDR2 SYDVKM. Trimming costs V 4 bases and J 7 bases, and their ends lie 9 bases apart. Counted from cysteine to phenylalanine, this CDR3 has 12 amino acids. The sequence is cut down to CDR3 DNA, 36 bases in frame from base 1. Turning to this clone: Its antigen is unknown. Base qualities are not recorded, but no much larger clone differs from it by a single base.

Beyond this particular receptor, the publication reports: Larger estimated clonotype richness was generally found for naive subsets than for memory subsets. Compared with non-shared clonotypes, clonotypes shared by all four sorted-subset donors had higher generation probabilities. Because the study included only a small number of donors, the genetic and exposure-history diversity represented was limited. Even with the large sequencing depth, rarefaction of the sorted-subset datasets indicated that sequencing was incomplete. Pairwise subsampling indicated that sequencing depth was expected to affect the degree of clonotype sharing among donors. Sampling was limited to blood, and TCR repertoires in tissue likely differ from TCR repertoires in blood. Across four donors, roughly 5.4% of naive CD4, 3.5% of naive CD8, 2.3% of memory CD4, and around 0.4% of memory CD8 clonotypes were shared.

CD8 naive samples consisted of CD45RO-negative cells that were positively selected for CCR7, yielding a CD45RA+CCR7+ population without TemRA cells. The donors were healthy, HIV-negative adults with no recently reported acute infections or vaccinations. Every donor was a Caucasian adult residing in Nashville, Tennessee, USA. Blood was obtained by leukapheresis, after which PBMCs were separated by Ficoll-Histopaque density gradient centrifugation and cryopreserved in liquid nitrogen vapor phase. Analytical flow cytometry was used to check the purity and quantity of each magnetically sorted T cell population. Genomic DNA was isolated from every sorted fraction and measured by UV absorbance on a Nanodrop 2000c.

The sequence joins TRBV28 to TRBJ2-3; the D gene is tentatively TRBD1 or TRBD2, each matching 5 bases. The source of this sequence is a man aged 18 to 29 in good health. Specimen: naive CD8+ T cells sorted from blood. Sample cell subset or site, as interpreted from the label and publication: CD45RA+CCR7+. The CDR3 region reads CASSWGTHTQYF. The nucleotides are TGTGCCAGCAGTTGGGGGACGCATACGCAGTATTTT.